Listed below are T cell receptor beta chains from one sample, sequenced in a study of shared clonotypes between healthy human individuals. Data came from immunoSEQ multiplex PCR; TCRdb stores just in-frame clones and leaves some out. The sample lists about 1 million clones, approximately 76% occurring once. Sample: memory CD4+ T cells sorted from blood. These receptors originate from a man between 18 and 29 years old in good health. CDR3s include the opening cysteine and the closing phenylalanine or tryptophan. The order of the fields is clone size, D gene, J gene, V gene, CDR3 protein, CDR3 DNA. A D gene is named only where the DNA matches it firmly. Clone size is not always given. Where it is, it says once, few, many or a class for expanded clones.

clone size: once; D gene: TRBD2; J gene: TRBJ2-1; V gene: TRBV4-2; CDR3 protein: CASSQVAGGRDNEQFF; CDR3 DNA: TGTGCCAGCAGCCAAGTAGCGGGGGGCCGGGACAATGAGCAGTTCTTC
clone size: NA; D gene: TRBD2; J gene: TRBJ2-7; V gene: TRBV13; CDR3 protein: CASSQGRLAGDSYEQYF; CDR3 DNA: TGTGCCAGCAGCCAAGGTCGGCTAGCGGGGGACTCCTACGAGCAGTACTTC
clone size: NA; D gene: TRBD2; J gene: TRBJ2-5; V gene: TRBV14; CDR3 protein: CASSPRTGRGETQYF; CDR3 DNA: TGTGCCAGCAGCCCTAGGACCGGGAGGGGAGAGACCCAGTACTTC
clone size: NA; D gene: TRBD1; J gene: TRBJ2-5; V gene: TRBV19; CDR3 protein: CASSIGDRVGETQYF; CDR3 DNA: TGTGCCAGTAGTATTGGGGACAGGGTTGGAGAGACCCAGTACTTC
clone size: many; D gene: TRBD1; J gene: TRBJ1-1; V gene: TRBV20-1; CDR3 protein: CSAVPGQRAFF; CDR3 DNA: TGCAGTGCTGTCCCGGGACAGCGAGCTTTCTTT
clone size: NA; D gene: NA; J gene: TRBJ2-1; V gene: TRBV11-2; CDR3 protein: CASSLVQNEQFF; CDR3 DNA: TGTGCCAGCAGCTTAGTGCAGAATGAGCAGTTCTTC
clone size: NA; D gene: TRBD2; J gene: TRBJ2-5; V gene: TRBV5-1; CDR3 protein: CASSLSSGGQETQYF; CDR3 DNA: TGCGCCAGCAGCTTGAGTAGCGGGGGCCAAGAGACCCAGTACTTC
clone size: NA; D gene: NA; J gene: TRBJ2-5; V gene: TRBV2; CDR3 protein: CASSEEVGETQYF; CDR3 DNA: TGTGCCAGCAGTGAAGAGGTAGGAGAGACCCAGTACTTC
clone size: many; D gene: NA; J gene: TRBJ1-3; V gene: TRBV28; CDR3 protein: CASSSYRNTIYF; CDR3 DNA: TGTGCCAGCAGTTCCTACCGAAACACCATATATTTT
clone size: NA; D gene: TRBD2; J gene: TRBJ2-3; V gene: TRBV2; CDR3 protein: CASSVGLRTSGTDTQYF; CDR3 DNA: TGTGCCAGCAGTGTAGGTTTAAGGACTAGCGGCACAGATACGCAGTATTTT
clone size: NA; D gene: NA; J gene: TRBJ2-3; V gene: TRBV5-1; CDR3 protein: CASSLGLAWDTQYF; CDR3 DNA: TGCGCCAGCAGCTTGGGATTAGCGTGGGATACGCAGTATTTT
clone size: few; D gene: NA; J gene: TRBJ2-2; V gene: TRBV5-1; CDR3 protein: CASSAGQKTGELFF; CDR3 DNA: TGCGCCAGCAGCGCGGGACAGAAAACCGGGGAGCTGTTTTTT
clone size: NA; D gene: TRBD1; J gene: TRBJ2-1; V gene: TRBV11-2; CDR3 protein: CASSPADRVTEQFF; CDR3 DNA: TGTGCCAGCAGCCCTGCGGACAGGGTGACTGAGCAGTTCTTC
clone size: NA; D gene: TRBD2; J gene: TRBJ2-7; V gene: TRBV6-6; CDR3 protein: CASSFLAGVYEQYF; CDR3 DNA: TGTGCCAGCAGTTTCCTAGCGGGAGTGTACGAGCAGTACTTC
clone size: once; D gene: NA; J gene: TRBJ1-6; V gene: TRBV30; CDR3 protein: CAWSPNVDSPLHF; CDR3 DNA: TGTGCCTGGAGTCCTAACGTAGATTCACCCCTCCACTTT
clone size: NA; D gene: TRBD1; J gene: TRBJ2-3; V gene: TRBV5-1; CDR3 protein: CASSSLGQGSPDTQYF; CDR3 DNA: TGCGCCAGCAGCTCACTTGGACAGGGGTCCCCAGATACGCAGTATTTT
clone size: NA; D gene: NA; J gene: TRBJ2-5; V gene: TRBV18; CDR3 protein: CASSPGTIDETQYF; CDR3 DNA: TGTGCCAGCTCACCGGGGACCATCGATGAGACCCAGTACTTC
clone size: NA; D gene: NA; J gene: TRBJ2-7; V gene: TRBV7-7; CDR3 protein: CASSLRLGRNYEQYF; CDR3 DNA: TGTGCTAGCAGCTTAAGACTAGGGCGGAACTACGAGCAGTACTTC
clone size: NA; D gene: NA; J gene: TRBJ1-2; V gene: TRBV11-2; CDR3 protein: CASSGNNGYTF; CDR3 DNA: TGTGCCAGCAGCGGAAATAATGGCTACACCTTC
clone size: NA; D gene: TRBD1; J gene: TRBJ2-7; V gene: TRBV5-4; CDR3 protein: CASSPFSGQVAGEQYF; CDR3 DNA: TGTGCCAGCAGCCCCTTTTCGGGACAGGTTGCAGGGGAGCAGTACTTC
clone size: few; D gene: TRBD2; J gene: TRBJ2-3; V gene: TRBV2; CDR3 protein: CASSEGGGATDTQYF; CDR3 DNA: TGTGCCAGCAGTGAGGGCGGGGGGGCCACAGATACGCAGTATTTT
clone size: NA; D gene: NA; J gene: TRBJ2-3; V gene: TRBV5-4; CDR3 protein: CASGRRVASTDTQYF; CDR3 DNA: TGTGCCAGCGGACGTCGGGTAGCTAGCACAGATACGCAGTATTTT
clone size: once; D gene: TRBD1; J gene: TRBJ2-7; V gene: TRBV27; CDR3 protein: CASSLSIVGTGSTEQYF; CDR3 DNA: TGTGCCAGCAGTTTATCAATCGTAGGGACAGGGTCTACCGAGCAGTACTTC
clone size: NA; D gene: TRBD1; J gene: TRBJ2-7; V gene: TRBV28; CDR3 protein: CASRTQGAGAYEQYF; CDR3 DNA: TGTGCCAGCAGGACCCAGGGGGCAGGGGCCTACGAGCAGTACTTC
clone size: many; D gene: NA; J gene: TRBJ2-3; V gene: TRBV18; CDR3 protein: CASSASSSTDTQYF; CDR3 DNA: TGTGCCAGCTCAGCTTCTTCTAGCACAGATACGCAGTATTTT
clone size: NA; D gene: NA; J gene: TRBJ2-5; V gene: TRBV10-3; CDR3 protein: CAISGGSVQETQYF; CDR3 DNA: TGTGCCATCAGTGGTGGTAGCGTGCAAGAGACCCAGTACTTC
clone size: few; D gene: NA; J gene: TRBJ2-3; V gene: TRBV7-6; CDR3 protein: CASSFSSADTQYF; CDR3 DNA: TGTGCCAGCAGCTTTAGTAGCGCAGATACGCAGTATTTT
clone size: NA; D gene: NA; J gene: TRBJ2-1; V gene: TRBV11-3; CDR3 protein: CASSLSSHNEQFF; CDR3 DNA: TGTGCCAGCAGCTTATCTAGTCACAATGAGCAGTTCTTC
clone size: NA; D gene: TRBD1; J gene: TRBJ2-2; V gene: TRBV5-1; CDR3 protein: CASSSTGVVSGELFF; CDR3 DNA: TGCGCCAGCAGCTCGACAGGGGTCGTCTCCGGGGAGCTGTTTTTT
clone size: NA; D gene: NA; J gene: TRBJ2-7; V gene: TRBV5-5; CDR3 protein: CASSPQRTIPYEQYF; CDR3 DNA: TGTGCCAGCAGCCCACAACGGACCATCCCCTACGAGCAGTACTTC
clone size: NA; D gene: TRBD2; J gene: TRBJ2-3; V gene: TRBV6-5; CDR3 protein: CASSYSVVGGDTQYF; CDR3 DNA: TGTGCCAGCAGTTACTCGGTGGTGGGGGGGGATACGCAGTATTTT
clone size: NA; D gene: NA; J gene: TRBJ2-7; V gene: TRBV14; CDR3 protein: CASSRQSSYEQYF; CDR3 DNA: TGTGCCAGCAGCCGCCAGAGCTCCTACGAGCAGTACTTC
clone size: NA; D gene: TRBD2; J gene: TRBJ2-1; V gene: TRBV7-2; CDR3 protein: CASTPDGGGSYNEQFF; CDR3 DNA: TGTGCCAGCACCCCCGATGGGGGGGGCTCCTACAATGAGCAGTTCTTC
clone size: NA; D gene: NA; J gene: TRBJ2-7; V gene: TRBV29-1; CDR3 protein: CSAFGGVRYEQYF; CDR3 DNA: TGCAGCGCCTTCGGAGGGGTACGCTACGAGCAGTACTTC
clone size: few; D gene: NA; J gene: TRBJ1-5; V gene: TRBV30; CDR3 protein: CAWSRGAGQPQHF; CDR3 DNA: TGTGCCTGGAGTCGTGGGGCCGGTCAGCCCCAGCATTTT
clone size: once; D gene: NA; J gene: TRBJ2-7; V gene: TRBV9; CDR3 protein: CASSVALAPYEQYF; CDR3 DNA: TGTGCCAGCAGCGTAGCACTAGCACCCTACGAGCAGTACTTC
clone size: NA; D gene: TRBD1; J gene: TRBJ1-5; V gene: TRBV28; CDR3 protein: CASSANRQGSQPQHF; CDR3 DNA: TGTGCCAGCAGTGCCAACCGACAGGGGAGCCAGCCCCAGCATTTT
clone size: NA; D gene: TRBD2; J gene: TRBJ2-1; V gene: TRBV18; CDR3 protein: CASSGTSGHNEQFF; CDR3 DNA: TGTGCCAGCTCCGGGACTAGCGGACACAATGAGCAGTTCTTC
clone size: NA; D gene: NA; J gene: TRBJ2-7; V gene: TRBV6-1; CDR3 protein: CASSERATSSYEQYF; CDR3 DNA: TGTGCCAGCAGTGAAAGAGCGACAAGCTCCTACGAGCAGTACTTC
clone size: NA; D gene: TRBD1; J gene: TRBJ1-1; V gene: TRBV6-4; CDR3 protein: CASGQDRAEAFF; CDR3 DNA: TGTGCCAGCGGGCAGGACAGGGCTGAAGCTTTCTTT
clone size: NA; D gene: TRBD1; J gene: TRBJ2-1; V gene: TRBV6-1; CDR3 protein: CASRVREQGDNEQFF; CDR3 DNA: TGTGCCAGCAGAGTTAGGGAACAGGGGGATAATGAGCAGTTCTTC
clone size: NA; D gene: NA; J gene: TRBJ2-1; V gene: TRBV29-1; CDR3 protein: CSVRTPYNEQFF; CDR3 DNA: TGCAGCGTGCGGACTCCGTACAATGAGCAGTTCTTC
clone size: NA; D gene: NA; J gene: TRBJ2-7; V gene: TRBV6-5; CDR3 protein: CASTGTPWEQYF; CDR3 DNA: TGTGCCAGCACCGGGACTCCCTGGGAGCAGTACTTC
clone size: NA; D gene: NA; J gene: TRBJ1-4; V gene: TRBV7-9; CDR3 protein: CASSPSYQNEKLFF; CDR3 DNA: TGTGCCAGCAGCCCTAGTTATCAAAATGAAAAACTGTTTTTT
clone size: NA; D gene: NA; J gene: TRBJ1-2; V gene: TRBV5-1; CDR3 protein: CASSLGDSPKYGYTF; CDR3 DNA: TGCGCCAGCAGCTTGGGGGATTCGCCTAAGTATGGCTACACCTTC